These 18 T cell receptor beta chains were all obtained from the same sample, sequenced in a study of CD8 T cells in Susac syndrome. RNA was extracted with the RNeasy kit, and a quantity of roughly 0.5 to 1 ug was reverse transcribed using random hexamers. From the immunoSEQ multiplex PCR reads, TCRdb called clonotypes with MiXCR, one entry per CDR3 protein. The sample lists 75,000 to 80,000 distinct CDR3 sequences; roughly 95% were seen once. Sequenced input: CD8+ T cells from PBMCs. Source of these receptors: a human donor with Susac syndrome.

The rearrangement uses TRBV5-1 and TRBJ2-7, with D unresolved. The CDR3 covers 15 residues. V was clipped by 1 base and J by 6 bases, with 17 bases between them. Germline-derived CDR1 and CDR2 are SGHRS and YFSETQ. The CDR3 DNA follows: TGCGCCAGCAGCTTGTCTCGTGGGGTTTATATCGAGCAGTACTTC. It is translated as CASSLSRGVYIEQYF.

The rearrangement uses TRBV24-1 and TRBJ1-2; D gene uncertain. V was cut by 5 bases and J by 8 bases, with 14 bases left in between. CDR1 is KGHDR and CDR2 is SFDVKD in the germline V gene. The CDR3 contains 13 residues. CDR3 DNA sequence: TGTGCCACCAGTGCCCCCGGACGAGAGGGCTACACCTTC. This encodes CATSAPGREGYTF.

For the CDR3, the DNA is TGTGCCATTACCGTGGGGGCCAGCTCCTATAATTCACCCCTCCACTTT. This gives the protein CAITVGASSYNSPLHF. V usage is TRBV12-3 or TRBV12-4 and J usage is TRBJ1-6, with D perhaps matching TRBD1 (6 bases). This CDR3 contains 16 residues. V was cut by 10 bases and J by 0 bases, with 16 bases left in between.

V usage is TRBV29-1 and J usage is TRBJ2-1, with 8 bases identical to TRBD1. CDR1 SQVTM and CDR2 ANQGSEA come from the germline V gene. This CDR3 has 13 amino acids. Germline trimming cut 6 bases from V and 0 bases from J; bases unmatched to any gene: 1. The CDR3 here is CSVTGGSYNEQFF. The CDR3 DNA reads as TGCAGCGTCACAGGGGGCTCCTACAATGAGCAGTTCTTC.

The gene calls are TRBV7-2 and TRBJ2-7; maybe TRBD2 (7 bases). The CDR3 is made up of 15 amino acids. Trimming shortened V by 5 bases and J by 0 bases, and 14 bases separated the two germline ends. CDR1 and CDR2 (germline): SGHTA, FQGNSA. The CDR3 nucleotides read TGTGCCAGCAGCCCTACCGGGGGGCTCTCCTACGAGCAGTACTTC. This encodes CASSPTGGLSYEQYF. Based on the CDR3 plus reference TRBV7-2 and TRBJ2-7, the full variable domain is GAGVSQSPSNKVTEKGKDVELRCDPISGHTALYWYRQSLGQGLEFLIYFQGNSAPDKSGLPSDRFSAERTGGSVSTLTIQRTQQEDSAVYLCASSPTGGLSYEQYFGPGTRLTVT.

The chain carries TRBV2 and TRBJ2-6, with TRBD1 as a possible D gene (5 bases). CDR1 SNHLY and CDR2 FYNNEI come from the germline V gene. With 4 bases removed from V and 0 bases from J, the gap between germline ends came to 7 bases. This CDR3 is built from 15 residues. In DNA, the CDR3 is TGTGCCAGCAGTGGGACAAACTCTGGGGCCAACGTCCTGACTTTC. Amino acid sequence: CASSGTNSGANVLTF.

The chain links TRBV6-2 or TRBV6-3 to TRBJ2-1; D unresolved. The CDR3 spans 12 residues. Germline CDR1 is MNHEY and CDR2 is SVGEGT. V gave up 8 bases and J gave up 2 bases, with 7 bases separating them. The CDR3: CASETAYNEQFF. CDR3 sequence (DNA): TGTGCCAGCGAGACGGCCTACAATGAGCAGTTCTTC.

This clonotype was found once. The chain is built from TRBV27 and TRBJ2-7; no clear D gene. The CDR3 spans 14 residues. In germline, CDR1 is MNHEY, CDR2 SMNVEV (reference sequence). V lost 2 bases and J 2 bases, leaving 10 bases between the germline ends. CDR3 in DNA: TGTGCCAGCAGTTTACAGGAAGGACCCTACGAGCAGTACTTC. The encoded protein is CASSLQEGPYEQYF.

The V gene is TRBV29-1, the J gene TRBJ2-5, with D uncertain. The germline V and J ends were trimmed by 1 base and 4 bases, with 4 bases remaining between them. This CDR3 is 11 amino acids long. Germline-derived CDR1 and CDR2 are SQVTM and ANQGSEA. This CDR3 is CSVEVRETQYF. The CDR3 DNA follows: TGCAGCGTTGAAGTGAGAGAGACCCAGTACTTC.

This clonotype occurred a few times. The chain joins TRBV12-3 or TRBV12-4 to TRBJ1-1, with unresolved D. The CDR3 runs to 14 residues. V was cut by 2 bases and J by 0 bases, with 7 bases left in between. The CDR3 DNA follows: TGTGCCAGCAGTTTAACGGATCTGAACACTGAAGCTTTCTTT. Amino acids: CASSLTDLNTEAFF.

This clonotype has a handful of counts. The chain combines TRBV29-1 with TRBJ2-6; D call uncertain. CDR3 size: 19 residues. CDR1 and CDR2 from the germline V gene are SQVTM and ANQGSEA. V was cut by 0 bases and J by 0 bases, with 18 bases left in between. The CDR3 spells CSVEESSGSFPSGANVLTF. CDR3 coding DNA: TGCAGCGTTGAAGAATCGTCCGGGTCTTTCCCCTCTGGGGCCAACGTCCTGACTTTC.

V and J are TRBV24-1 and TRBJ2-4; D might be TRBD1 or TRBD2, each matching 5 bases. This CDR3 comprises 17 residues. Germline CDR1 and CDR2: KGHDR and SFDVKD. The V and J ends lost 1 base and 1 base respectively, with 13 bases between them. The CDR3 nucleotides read TGTGCCACCAGTGATTTAGAGGGGACGTTGGCCAAAAACATTCAGTACTTC. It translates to CATSDLEGTLAKNIQYF.

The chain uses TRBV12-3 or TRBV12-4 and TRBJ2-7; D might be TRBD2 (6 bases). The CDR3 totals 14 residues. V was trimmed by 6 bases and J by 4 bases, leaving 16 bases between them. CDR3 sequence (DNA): TGTGCCAGCAGCCCAGCGGGCCAAATATACGAGCAGTACTTC. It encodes CASSPAGQIYEQYF.

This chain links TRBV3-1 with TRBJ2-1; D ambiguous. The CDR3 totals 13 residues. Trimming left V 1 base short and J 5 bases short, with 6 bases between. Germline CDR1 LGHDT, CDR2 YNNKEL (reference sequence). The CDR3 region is CASSQGRHNEQFF. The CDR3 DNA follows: TGTGCCAGCAGCCAAGGACGTCACAATGAGCAGTTCTTC.

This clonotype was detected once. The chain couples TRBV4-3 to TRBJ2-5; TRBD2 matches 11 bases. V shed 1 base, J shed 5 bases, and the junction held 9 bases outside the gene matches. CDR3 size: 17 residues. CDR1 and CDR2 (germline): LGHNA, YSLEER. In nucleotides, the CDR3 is TGCGCCAGCAGCCAAGCCCATCTAGCGGGGGGATTCGAGACCCAGTACTTC. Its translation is CASSQAHLAGGFETQYF.

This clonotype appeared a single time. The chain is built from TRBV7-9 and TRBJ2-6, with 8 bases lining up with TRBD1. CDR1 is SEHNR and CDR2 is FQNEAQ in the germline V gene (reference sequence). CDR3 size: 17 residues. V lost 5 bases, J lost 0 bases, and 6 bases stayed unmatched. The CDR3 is CASSLGQESSGANVLTF. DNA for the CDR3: TGTGCCAGCAGCCTGGGACAGGAGAGCTCTGGGGCCAACGTCCTGACTTTC.

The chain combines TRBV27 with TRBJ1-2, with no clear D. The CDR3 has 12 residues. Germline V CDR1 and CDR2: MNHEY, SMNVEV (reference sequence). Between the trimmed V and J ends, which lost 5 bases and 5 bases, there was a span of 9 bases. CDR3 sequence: CASSPGGYGYTF. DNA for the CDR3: TGTGCCAGCAGTCCCGGCGGATATGGCTACACCTTC.

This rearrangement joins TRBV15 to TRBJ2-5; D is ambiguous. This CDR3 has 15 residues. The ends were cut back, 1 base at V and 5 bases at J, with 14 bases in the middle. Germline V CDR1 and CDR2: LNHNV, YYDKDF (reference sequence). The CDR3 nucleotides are TGTGCCACCAGCAGAGTCCTGGATGGGTGGGAGACCCAGTACTTC. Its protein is CATSRVLDGWETQYF.